This passage covers 7 T cell receptor beta chains from one sample sequenced in a study of cytomegalovirus exposure and HLA in healthy donors. Primers for the PCR totalled 60 Vbeta and 13 Jbeta. Repertoires were generated with immunoSEQ multiplex PCR, while TCRdb's copy carries only in-frame clones and drops some. The repertoire includes some 150,000 clones, roughly 79% of them detected once, and around 0.99% sits in the top ten. Sequencing used PBMCs. The receptors come from a male donor in good health and CMV-seronegative.

J is TRBJ1-2 and V is TRBV6-6; 8 nucleotides line up with TRBD1. V trimming: 7 bases; J trimming: 1 base; junction bases outside the gene matches: 5. This CDR3 comprises 14 residues. CDR1 and CDR2 (germline): MNHNY, SVGAGI (reference sequence). In DNA, the CDR3 is TGTGCCAGCACCTCAGGACAGGGTAACTATGGCTACACCTTC. Its protein is CASTSGQGNYGYTF.

Only one count was recorded for this clone. The J gene is TRBJ2-5, the V gene TRBV5-1, with TRBD1 identical over 7 bases. The germline CDR1 and CDR2 sequences are SGHRS and YFSETQ. Trimming took 4 bases from V and 6 from J; bases not matched to a gene: 12. This CDR3 has 15 residues. The CDR3 region has the DNA TGCGCCAGCAGCGACCACCGACAGGGCACGAAGACCCAGTACTTC. Translated: CASSDHRQGTKTQYF.

There are a few counts of this clone. The chain carries TRBV4-1 and TRBJ1-5; D is unresolved. CDR1 and CDR2 from the germline V gene are MGHRA and YSYEKL. The CDR3 spans 15 residues. Trimming removed 3 bases at V and 0 bases at J, with 9 bases between. The CDR3 DNA is TGCGCCAGCAGCCAGGGGAGCCATAGCAATCAGCCCCAGCATTTT. This gives the protein CASSQGSHSNQPQHF.

This chain uses TRBV6-1 with TRBJ1-1; unclear D gene. Germline-derived CDR1 and CDR2 are MNHNS and SASEGT. The CDR3 has 14 amino acids. The V end lost 6 bases, the J end lost 3 bases, and 14 bases lay between the germline ends. CDR3: CASSPPAGDTEAFF. The CDR3 nucleotides read TGTGCCAGCAGCCCTCCTGCCGGGGACACTGAAGCTTTCTTT.

The chain has TRBV15 and TRBJ2-7; D perhaps matches TRBD2 (7 bases). Looked up from germline, CDR1 is LNHNV and CDR2 is YYDKDF (reference sequence). The CDR3 consists of 17 residues. V gave up 3 bases and J gave up 2 bases, with 20 bases separating them. In DNA, the CDR3 is TGTGCCACCAGCAGGGGAGGGGGAAGGGGTAAAGCCTACGAGCAGTACTTC. Protein: CATSRGGGRGKAYEQYF. The full variable domain, completed using reference TRBV15 and TRBJ2-7, is DAMVIQNPRYQVTQFGKPVTLSCSQTLNHNVMYWYQQKSSQAPKLLFHYYDKDFNNEADTPDNFQSRRPNTSFCFLDIRSPGLGDTAMYLCATSRGGGRGKAYEQYFGPGTRLTVT.

The gene calls are TRBV27 and TRBJ2-5, with TRBD2 matching 8 bases. Germline V gene data show CDR1 as MNHEY and CDR2 as SMNVEV (reference sequence). V trimming: 6 bases; J trimming: 1 base; junction bases outside the gene matches: 7. The CDR3 loop spans 15 amino acids. The CDR3 nucleotides are TGTGCCAGCAGCCGGGAGGGGGGGTTCCAAGAGACCCAGTACTTC. Amino acid sequence: CASSREGGFQETQYF.

The CDR3 spells CAWSVQQLAGELFF. In DNA form, the CDR3 reads TGTGCCTGGAGTGTACAACAGCTCGCTGGGGAGCTGTTTTTT. The chain is built from TRBV30 and TRBJ2-2; unclear D gene. Germline assignment: CDR1 GTSNPN and CDR2 SVGIG (reference sequence). This CDR3 spans 14 amino acids. Trimming cost V 0 bases and J 8 bases, with 13 bases left between them.